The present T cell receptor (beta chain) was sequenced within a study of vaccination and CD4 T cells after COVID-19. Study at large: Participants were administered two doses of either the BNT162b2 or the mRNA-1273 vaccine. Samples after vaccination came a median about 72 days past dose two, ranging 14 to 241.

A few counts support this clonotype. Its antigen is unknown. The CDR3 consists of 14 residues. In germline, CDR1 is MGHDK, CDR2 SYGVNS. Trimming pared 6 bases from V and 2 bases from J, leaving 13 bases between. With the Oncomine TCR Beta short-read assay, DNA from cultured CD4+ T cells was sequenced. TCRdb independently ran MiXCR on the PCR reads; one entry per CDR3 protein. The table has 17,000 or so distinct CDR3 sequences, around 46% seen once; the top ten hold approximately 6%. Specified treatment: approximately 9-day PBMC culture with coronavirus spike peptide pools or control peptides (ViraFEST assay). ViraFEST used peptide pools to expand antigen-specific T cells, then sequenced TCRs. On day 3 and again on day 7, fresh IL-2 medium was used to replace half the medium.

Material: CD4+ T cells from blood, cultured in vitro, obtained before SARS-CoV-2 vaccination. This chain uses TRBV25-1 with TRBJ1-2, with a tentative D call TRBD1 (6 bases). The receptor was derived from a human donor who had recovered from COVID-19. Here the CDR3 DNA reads TGTGCCAGCAGCGTACAGGGTTTCAACTATGGCTACACCTTC. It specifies CASSVQGFNYGYTF.